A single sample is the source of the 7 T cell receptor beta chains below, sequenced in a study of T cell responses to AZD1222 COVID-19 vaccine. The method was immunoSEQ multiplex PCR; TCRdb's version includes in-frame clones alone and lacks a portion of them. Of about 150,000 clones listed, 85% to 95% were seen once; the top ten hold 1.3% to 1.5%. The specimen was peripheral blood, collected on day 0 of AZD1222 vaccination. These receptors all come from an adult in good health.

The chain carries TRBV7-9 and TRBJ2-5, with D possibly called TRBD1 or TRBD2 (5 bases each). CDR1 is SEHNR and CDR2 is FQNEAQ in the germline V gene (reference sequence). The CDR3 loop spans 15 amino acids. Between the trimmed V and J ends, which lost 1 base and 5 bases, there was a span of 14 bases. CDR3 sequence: CASSLVGTARETQYF. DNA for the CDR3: TGTGCCAGCAGCTTAGTGGGGACCGCCAGGGAGACCCAGTACTTC.

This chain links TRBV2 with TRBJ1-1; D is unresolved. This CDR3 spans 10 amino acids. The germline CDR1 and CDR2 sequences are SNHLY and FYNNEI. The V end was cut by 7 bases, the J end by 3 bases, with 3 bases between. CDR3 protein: CASTDTEAFF. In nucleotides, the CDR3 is TGTGCCAGCACGGACACTGAAGCTTTCTTT. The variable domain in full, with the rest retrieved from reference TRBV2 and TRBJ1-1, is EPEVTQTPSHQVTQMGQEVILRCVPISNHLYFYWYRQILGQKVEFLVSFYNNEISEKSEIFDDQFSVERPDGSNFTLKIRSTKLEDSAMYFCASTDTEAFFGQGTRLTVV.

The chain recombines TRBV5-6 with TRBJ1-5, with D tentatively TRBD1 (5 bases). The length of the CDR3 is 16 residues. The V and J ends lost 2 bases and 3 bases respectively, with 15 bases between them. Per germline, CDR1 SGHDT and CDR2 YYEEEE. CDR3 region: CASSFMGGDDNQPQHF. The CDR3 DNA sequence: TGTGCCAGCAGCTTTATGGGGGGGGACGACAATCAGCCCCAGCATTTT.

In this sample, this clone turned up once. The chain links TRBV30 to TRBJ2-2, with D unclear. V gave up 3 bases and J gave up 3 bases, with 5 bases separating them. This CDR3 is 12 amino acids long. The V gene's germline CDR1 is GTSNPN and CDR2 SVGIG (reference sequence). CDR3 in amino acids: CAWRPDTGELFF. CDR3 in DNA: TGTGCCTGGAGACCGGACACCGGGGAGCTGTTTTTT.

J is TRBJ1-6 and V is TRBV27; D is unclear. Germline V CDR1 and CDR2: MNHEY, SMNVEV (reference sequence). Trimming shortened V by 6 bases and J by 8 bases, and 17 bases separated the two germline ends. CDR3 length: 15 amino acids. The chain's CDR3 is CASSLRRNGDSPLHF. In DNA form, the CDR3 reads TGTGCCAGCAGCCTCAGGAGAAATGGGGATTCACCCCTCCACTTT.

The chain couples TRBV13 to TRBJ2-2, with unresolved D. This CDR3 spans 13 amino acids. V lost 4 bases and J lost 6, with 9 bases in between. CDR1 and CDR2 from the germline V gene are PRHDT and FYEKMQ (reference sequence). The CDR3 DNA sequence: TGTGCCAGCAGCTCGCGAATATCCGGGGAGCTGTTTTTT. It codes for CASSSRISGELFF.

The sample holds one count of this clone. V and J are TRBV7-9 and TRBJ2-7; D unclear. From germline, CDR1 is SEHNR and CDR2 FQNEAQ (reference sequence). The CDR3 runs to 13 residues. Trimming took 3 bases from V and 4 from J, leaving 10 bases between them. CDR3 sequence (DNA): TGTGCCAGCAGCTTCAAACCTAGTTACGAGCAGTACTTC. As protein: CASSFKPSYEQYF.